These 27 T cell receptor beta chains came from one sample sequenced in a study of CD8+ T cells in alopecia areata (dated by TCRdb to the late 2010s). Libraries were prepared through the immunoSEQ multiplex PCR assay. For TCR sequencing, RNA was extracted from every sample and reverse transcribed into cDNA to serve as template. This immuneACCESS table, as held by TCRdb, lists in-frame sequences with V and J called but not all clones. Of the missing ones, under half trace to an unresolved V gene in checked studies; the others have no known cause. For this sample the table gives 110,000 or so clones, of which around two fifths were detected only once. 3% to 3.5% of the sample rests with the top ten. Source material: CD4+ T cells sorted from blood. The receptors shown here come from a human donor with alopecia areata.

The rearrangement joins TRBV27 to TRBJ1-5; TRBD1 matches at 9 bases. From germline, CDR1 is MNHEY and CDR2 SMNVEV (reference sequence). The junction had 15 bases not matched to a gene; V was cut back by 2 bases and J by 4 bases. The CDR3 extends over 19 amino acids. The CDR3 sequence is CASSLRGGMGQGGNQPQHF. CDR3 DNA sequence: TGTGCCAGCAGTTTAAGAGGAGGAATGGGACAGGGCGGGAATCAGCCCCAGCATTTT.

The DNA of the CDR3 is TGTGCCATCTTAAGCCGGGTTTGGGCTTTCTTT. It yields the protein CAILSRVWAFF. This chain uses TRBV28 with TRBJ1-1; D gene unclear. This CDR3 has 11 residues. CDR1 MDHEN and CDR2 SYDVKM come from the germline V gene. V shed 10 bases and J shed 11 bases, with 17 bases lying between them.

The rearrangement joins TRBV6-6 to TRBJ2-1; 15 nucleotides line up with TRBD2. V lost 7 bases, J lost 5 bases, and 6 bases stayed unmatched. In germline, CDR1 is MNHNY, CDR2 SVGAGI (reference sequence). CDR3 length: 16 amino acids. DNA of the CDR3: TGTGCCAGCACGTTGGGACTAGCGGGAGGTGACAATGAGCAGTTCTTC. This codes for CASTLGLAGGDNEQFF.

The chain is built from TRBV9 and TRBJ2-3; D not certain. V lost 3 bases and J lost 4, with 12 bases in between. Germline CDR1 and CDR2: SGDLS and YYNGEE. The length of the CDR3 is 14 residues. The CDR3 is CASSEQVAADTQYF. The CDR3 DNA reads TGTGCCAGCAGCGAGCAAGTGGCGGCAGATACGCAGTATTTT. The full variable domain, with the rest looked up from reference TRBV9 and TRBJ2-3, is DSGVTQTPKHLITATGQRVTLRCSPRSGDLSVYWYQQSLDQGLQFLIQYYNGEERAKGNILERFSAQQFPDLHSELNLSSLELGDSALYFCASSEQVAADTQYFGPGTRLTVL.

This chain connects TRBV29-1 to TRBJ2-2, with D possibly being TRBD1 or TRBD2 (6 bases each). With 4 bases removed from V and 2 bases from J, the gap between germline ends came to 14 bases. The CDR3 runs to 15 residues. Germline V gene sequence: CDR1 SQVTM, CDR2 ANQGSEA. The CDR3: CSVVRGPVNTGELFF. The CDR3, as DNA: TGCAGCGTTGTTCGGGGGCCGGTAAACACCGGGGAGCTGTTTTTT.

There are a few counts of this clone. The CDR3 sequence: CSASGPYEQYF. The CDR3 DNA follows: TGCAGTGCTAGTGGGCCCTACGAGCAGTACTTC. This chain connects TRBV20-1 to TRBJ2-7; unclear D gene. Looked up from germline, CDR1 is DFQATT and CDR2 is SNEGSKA (reference sequence). V lost 3 bases, J lost 2 bases, and 5 bases lay in between. This CDR3 spans 11 amino acids.

This chain connects TRBV29-1 to TRBJ2-2; TRBD1 might be the D (6 bases). The ends were cut back, 4 bases at V and 1 base at J, with 10 bases in the middle. From germline, CDR1 is SQVTM and CDR2 ANQGSEA. This CDR3 spans 14 amino acids. The CDR3 here is CSVAQGLNTGELFF. The CDR3 DNA reads TGCAGCGTTGCGCAGGGGCTGAACACCGGGGAGCTGTTTTTT.

V and J are TRBV29-1 and TRBJ1-1; unclear D gene. Per germline, CDR1 SQVTM and CDR2 ANQGSEA. The length of the CDR3 is 13 residues. Trimming took 2 bases from V and 0 from J, leaving 7 bases between them. Written as DNA, the CDR3 is TGCAGCGTTGAACGGCTTATGAACACTGAAGCTTTCTTT. It yields the protein CSVERLMNTEAFF.

The rearrangement uses TRBV25-1 and TRBJ2-1; D remains unclear. This CDR3 is built from 14 residues. CDR1 and CDR2 from the germline V gene are MGHDK and SYGVNS. V shed 3 bases and J shed 9 bases, with 15 bases lying between them. The CDR3 protein is CASSDGLLLSEQFF. DNA for the CDR3: TGTGCCAGCAGTGACGGGTTGTTGTTAAGTGAGCAGTTCTTC.

The J gene is TRBJ1-1, the V gene TRBV7-9, with unresolved D. The germline V gene encodes CDR1 SEHNR and CDR2 FQNEAQ (reference sequence). This CDR3 spans 12 amino acids. Trimming pared 6 bases from V and 3 bases from J, leaving 8 bases between. The CDR3 bases are TGTGCCAGCAGGCTTAGGGACACTGAAGCTTTCTTT. Translated, it gives CASRLRDTEAFF.

The rearrangement links TRBV7-9 to TRBJ2-7; D tentatively fits TRBD1 or TRBD2 (5 bases each). CDR1 and CDR2 from the germline V gene are SEHNR and FQNEAQ (reference sequence). This CDR3 spans 14 amino acids. V dropped 2 bases and J dropped 3 bases, with 11 bases sitting between them. CDR3 residues: CASSLSRDGYEQYF. The CDR3 DNA follows: TGTGCCAGCAGCTTATCCCGGGACGGCTACGAGCAGTACTTC.

This clone has only a few counts. This chain connects TRBV28 to TRBJ2-1; D unclear. The V and J ends lost 5 bases and 10 bases respectively, with 9 bases between them. CDR3 length: 11 residues. Germline V gives CDR1 MDHEN, CDR2 SYDVKM. In DNA form, the CDR3 reads TGTGCCAGCAGTCTGAAGCGCGAGCAGTTCTTC. Amino acids: CASSLKREQFF. Variable domain in full (rest from reference TRBV28 and TRBJ2-1): DVKVTQSSRYLVKRTGEKVFLECVQDMDHENMFWYRQDPGLGLRLIYFSYDVKMKEKGDIPEGYSVSREKKERFSLILESASTNQTSMYLCASSLKREQFFGPGTRLTVL.

The chain uses TRBV6-5 and TRBJ2-5, with 7 bases lining up with TRBD1. The CDR3 has 14 amino acids. Germline lookup yields CDR1 MNHEY and CDR2 SVGAGI. The ends lost 6 bases at V and 7 bases at J; junction bases unmatched: 11. The CDR3 region is CASSIEGATGTQYF. CDR3 in DNA: TGTGCCAGCAGCATTGAGGGGGCGACCGGGACCCAGTACTTC.

The chain employs TRBV6-5 and TRBJ1-2; a weak D match, TRBD1 (5 bases). The V gene lost 0 bases and the J gene lost 6 bases, with 11 bases spanning the gap. This CDR3 is 14 amino acids long. Per germline, CDR1 MNHEY and CDR2 SVGAGI. CDR3 coding DNA: TGTGCCAGCAGTTACTCTGGAAGGGGAGATGGCTACACCTTC. Its protein is CASSYSGRGDGYTF.

The J gene is TRBJ2-7, the V gene TRBV2, with 10 bases aligning to TRBD2. The length of the CDR3 is 11 residues. V was clipped by 8 bases and J by 6 bases; unmatched bases: 1. Germline assignment: CDR1 SNHLY and CDR2 FYNNEI. The CDR3, as DNA: TGTGCCAGCGCTAGCGGGAGCGAGCAGTACTTC. Its translation is CASASGSEQYF.

The chain recombines TRBV5-1 with TRBJ2-4; D gene unclear. Germline CDR1 is SGHRS and CDR2 is YFSETQ. V dropped 3 bases and J dropped 0 bases, with 7 bases sitting between them. The CDR3 runs to 14 residues. The CDR3 is CASSSALAKNIQYF. Written as DNA, the CDR3 is TGCGCCAGCAGCTCAGCTCTAGCCAAAAACATTCAGTACTTC.

V is TRBV28 and J is TRBJ2-4; no firm D call. The CDR3 contains 13 residues. Germline CDR1 MDHEN, CDR2 SYDVKM. V was shortened by 3 bases and J by 8 bases, with 11 bases between the two germline ends. CDR3 amino acids: CASSLDLLDIQYF. The CDR3 nucleotides read TGTGCCAGCAGTTTGGATCTATTAGACATTCAGTACTTC.

On this clone: Distinct nucleotide sequences in the sample also encode this CDR3. The chain recombines TRBV5-1 with TRBJ2-7; TRBD1 aligns across 8 bases. V was clipped by 4 bases and J by 6 bases; unmatched bases: 6. Germline V gene lookup returns CDR1 SGHRS and CDR2 YFSETQ. This CDR3 has 13 residues. The CDR3 DNA sequence: TGCGCCAGCAGCCCCGGACAGGGTGGCGAGCAGTACTTC. This sequence encodes CASSPGQGGEQYF.

This chain uses TRBV11-2 with TRBJ2-7; possibly TRBD1 for D (6 bases). Germline V gives CDR1 SGHAT, CDR2 FQNNGV. V was shortened by 1 base and J by 7 bases, with 20 bases between the two germline ends. There are 16 residues in the CDR3. CDR3 DNA sequence: TGTGCCAGCAGCTTAGTAAGGGGGATATCTACGCGAGAGCAGTACTTC. Its translation: CASSLVRGISTREQYF.

The J gene is TRBJ1-2, the V gene TRBV30, with D maybe TRBD1 (5 bases). The CDR3 sequence is 13 residues long. Trimming took off 4 bases at V and 2 bases at J, with 11 bases between the two ends. Germline values: CDR1 GTSNPN, CDR2 SVGIG (reference sequence). The CDR3 region has the DNA TGTGCCTGGACCCGGGACGGCAACTATGGCTACACCTTC. Protein product: CAWTRDGNYGYTF.

CDR3 sequence reads: CASSRDRNYGYTF. CDR3 nucleotides: TGTGCCAGCTCACGGGACAGAAACTATGGCTACACCTTC. The chain employs TRBV18 and TRBJ1-2; 7 bases fit TRBD1. The germline gives CDR1 KGHSH, CDR2 LQKENI. With V trimmed by 4 bases and J by 2 bases, 1 base remained unmatched. The CDR3 runs 13 residues.

The chain recombines TRBV18 with TRBJ2-1; D is uncertain. CDR1 and CDR2 (germline): KGHSH, LQKENI. The CDR3 has 11 amino acids. V shed 3 bases and J shed 9 bases, with 6 bases lying between them. CDR3 DNA: TGTGCCAGCTCACCCACGGGTGAGCAGTTCTTC. Translating gives CASSPTGEQFF.

DNA of the CDR3: TGTGCCAGCAGCGCCCGACTTACGACCACCACAGATACGCAGTATTTT. Amino acids: CASSARLTTTTDTQYF. The gene calls are TRBV9 and TRBJ2-3; no reliable D call. The CDR3 spans 16 residues. Trimming stripped 3 bases from V and 2 bases from J, with 16 bases between. CDR1 and CDR2 from the germline V gene are SGDLS and YYNGEE.

A few counts support this clone. The chain is built from TRBV4-2 and TRBJ2-1, with 8 nucleotides matching TRBD1. The ends lost 1 base at V and 8 bases at J; junction bases unmatched: 13. The CDR3 is made up of 17 amino acids. Per the germline V gene, CDR1 is LGHNA and CDR2 is YNFKEQ. The CDR3 protein is CASSQGGRTGIGYEQFF. The CDR3 region has the DNA TGTGCCAGCAGCCAAGGTGGGCGGACAGGGATTGGGTATGAGCAGTTCTTC.

The CDR3 region has the DNA TGTGCCAGCAGCGTAGGCAGGGGAACGGAGACCCAGTACTTC. Its translation: CASSVGRGTETQYF. V gene TRBV9 combines with J gene TRBJ2-5; a possible D gene is TRBD1 (6 bases). The CDR3 has 14 amino acids. Trimming took off 0 bases at V and 5 bases at J, with 11 bases between the two ends. The germline CDR1 and CDR2 sequences are SGDLS and YYNGEE.

This chain links TRBV28 with TRBJ2-7; tentatively, D is TRBD2 (7 bases). Germline V gene data show CDR1 as MDHEN and CDR2 as SYDVKM. V was cut by 4 bases and J by 7 bases, with 23 bases left in between. CDR3 length equals 16 residues. The CDR3 sequence: CASSSTQGRGMREQYF. The DNA of the CDR3 is TGTGCCAGCAGTTCGACGCAGGGGAGGGGGATGAGGGAGCAGTACTTC.

This clone has a handful of counts. This chain links TRBV30 with TRBJ2-2; D is unresolved. CDR3 size: 16 residues. CDR1 is GTSNPN and CDR2 is SVGIG in the germline V gene (reference sequence). Trimming pared 1 base from V and 1 base from J, leaving 13 bases between. In DNA form, the CDR3 reads TGTGCCTGGAGTGAGACTTGGGCAGGGAACACCGGGGAGCTGTTTTTT. Its protein product is CAWSETWAGNTGELFF.